A selection of T cell receptor beta chains follows, all from one sample in a study of blood T cell repertoires in COVID-19. The table came from immunoSEQ multiplex PCR; TCRdb's copy has only in-frame clones and leaves some out. The table shows about 150,000 clones, with around 83% occurring only once. Sequences were obtained from peripheral blood. The receptors were sampled from a woman aged 55-70 years with COVID-19, enrolled during active disease. CDR3s include the opening cysteine and the closing phenylalanine or tryptophan. D genes are given only for firm matches. Where a row states a size, it is once, few, many or the class of an expanded clone; other rows omit it.

>.|TRBJ1-1|.|TRBV3-1/TRBV3-2
CASSPRQNTEAFF
TGTGCCAGCAGCCCGAGGCAGAACACTGAAGCTTTCTTT
>.|TRBJ1-3|.|TRBV19
CASTQGSGNTIYF
TGTGCCAGTACCCAGGGGTCTGGAAACACCATATATTTT
>TRBD2|TRBJ2-4|.|TRBV2
CASSSGGVNIQYF
TGTGCCAGCAGTTCGGGAGGGGTAAACATTCAGTACTTC
>.|TRBJ1-1|many|TRBV6-5
CASSLPGEGTEAFF
TGTGCCAGCAGTCTTCCAGGGGAAGGTACTGAAGCTTTCTTT
>.|TRBJ2-1|few|TRBV2
CASSGRGKDYNEQFF
TGTGCCAGCAGTGGGAGGGGTAAAGACTACAATGAGCAGTTCTTC
>.|TRBJ2-2|.|TRBV7-9
CASSRWTENTGELFF
TGTGCCAGCAGCCGATGGACAGAAAACACCGGGGAGCTGTTTTTT
>.|TRBJ1-6|.|TRBV30
CAWSGGGTSPLHF
TGTGCCTGGAGTGGTGGGGGGACTTCACCCCTCCACTTT
>.|TRBJ1-5|.|TRBV4-1
CASSQDRTGYQPQHF
TGCGCCAGCAGCCAAGACCGAACAGGGTACCAGCCCCAGCATTTT
>.|TRBJ1-1|.|TRBV6-5
CASSFQTYTEAFF
TGTGCCAGCAGTTTTCAGACTTACACTGAAGCTTTCTTT
>TRBD2|TRBJ2-7|.|TRBV18
CASSPTSGIYEQYF
TGTGCCAGCTCACCGACTAGCGGGATTTACGAGCAGTACTTC
>TRBD1|TRBJ1-2|.|TRBV29-1
CSVDPTGQGGYGYTF
TGCAGCGTTGACCCCACAGGACAGGGGGGCTATGGCTACACCTTC
>.|TRBJ1-1|.|TRBV6-2/TRBV6-3
CASSYSTVNTEAFF
TGTGCCAGCAGTTATTCAACAGTGAACACTGAAGCTTTCTTT
>.|TRBJ1-5|.|TRBV4-1
CASSQAGLGNQPQHF
TGCGCCAGCAGCCAAGCGGGTCTGGGCAATCAGCCCCAGCATTTT
>.|TRBJ2-1|.|TRBV3-1/TRBV3-2
CASSQGASAYNEQFF
TGTGCCAGCAGCCAAGGGGCTAGCGCCTACAATGAGCAGTTCTTC
>TRBD1|TRBJ1-5|.|TRBV2
CASRRGQGAYNNQPQHF
TGTGCCAGCAGGAGGGGACAGGGGGCGTACAACAATCAGCCCCAGCATTTT
>.|TRBJ1-2|.|TRBV3-1/TRBV3-2
CASSRVDGAYGYTF
TGTGCCAGCAGCCGGGTCGACGGAGCCTATGGCTACACCTTC
>TRBD1|TRBJ2-7|few|TRBV6-5
CASSNRDRAYEQYF
TGTGCCAGCAGTAACCGGGACAGGGCCTACGAGCAGTACTTC
>.|TRBJ2-3|.|TRBV7-8
CASSLDGRNTQYF
TGTGCCAGCAGCTTAGATGGGAGAAATACGCAGTATTTT
>.|TRBJ1-2|.|TRBV7-8
CASSPGGRDGYTF
TGTGCCAGCAGCCCCGGGGGACGGGATGGCTACACCTTC
>.|TRBJ2-3|.|TRBV1
CTSSLLAKDTQYF
TGCACCAGCAGCCTCCTAGCCAAAGATACGCAGTATTTT
>TRBD2|TRBJ2-2|.|TRBV9
CASSVGSGLADTGELFF
TGTGCCAGCAGCGTAGGTTCGGGACTAGCGGATACCGGGGAGCTGTTTTTT
>.|TRBJ2-3|.|TRBV7-9
CASSFGHTDTQYF
TGTGCCAGCAGCTTTGGCCATACAGATACGCAGTATTTT
>.|TRBJ1-1|.|TRBV3-1/TRBV3-2
CASSQASGTGNFF
TGTGCCAGCAGCCAAGCCTCCGGGACTGGAAACTTCTTT
>.|TRBJ1-6|.|TRBV5-1
CASSPGGTSSYNSPLHF
TGCGCCAGCAGCCCGGGGGGGACAAGCTCCTATAATTCACCCCTCCACTTT
>TRBD2|TRBJ2-1|.|TRBV7-6
CASSLAHSGYNEQFF
TGTGCCAGCAGCTTAGCGCATAGCGGGTACAATGAGCAGTTCTTC
>TRBD1|TRBJ1-5|.|TRBV6-1
CASSESRRTGGNQPQHF
TGTGCCAGCAGTGAAAGCCGGAGGACAGGGGGCAATCAGCCCCAGCATTTT
>TRBD1|TRBJ1-2|once|TRBV10-2
CASSESIGQGLHTF
TGCGCCAGCAGTGAGTCTATCGGACAGGGTCTTCACACCTTC
>.|TRBJ1-5|.|TRBV6-5
CASGEGNQPQHF
TGTGCCTCCGGGGAGGGCAATCAGCCCCAGCATTTT
>TRBD1|TRBJ1-2|.|TRBV6-5
CATQQGSGYGYTF
TGTGCCACTCAACAGGGGAGCGGCTATGGCTACACCTTC
>TRBD1|TRBJ2-7|.|TRBV13
CASSLISGGYYEQYF
TGTGCCAGCAGCTTAATTTCAGGGGGCTACTACGAGCAGTACTTC
>TRBD1|TRBJ2-2|.|TRBV30
CASPGTGWTGELFF
TGTGCCTCCCCAGGGACAGGGTGGACCGGGGAGCTGTTTTTT
>TRBD2|TRBJ2-3|.|TRBV5-4
CASHQTSGRTDTQYF
TGTGCCAGTCACCAGACTAGCGGGAGGACCGATACGCAGTATTTT